Described below is a single T cell receptor (beta chain) sequence and its context. This sample was included in a study of blood T cell repertoires in COVID-19. Study information: COVID-19 samples from acute and convalescent phases originated in the United States, Italy and Spain. PBMCs, B-cell-depleted T cells, or T cells provided the cDNA or gDNA that made up the material.

Per the authors' pipeline: Estimates of nucleated cell counts were drawn from the amplification of reference gene primers. The protocol was immunoSEQ multiplex PCR, while the TCRdb copy is restricted to in-frame clones and leaves out a portion. That table gives V, J and clone size, and the DNA gave D and trimming. The data contain more than 35,000 clones, more than 65% of them singletons. Germline loops: CDR1 LNHNV, CDR2 YYDKDF (reference sequence). This CDR3 contains 17 residues. The ends were cut back, 1 base at V and 5 bases at J, with 18 bases in the middle. The sequenced sample consisted of peripheral blood. This clonotype was obtained from a man in his 70s with acute or convalescent COVID-19. The chain couples TRBV15 to TRBJ2-1; a weak D match, TRBD2 (5 bases). CDR3 in amino acids: CATSRGGLPLRNNEQFF. Here the CDR3 DNA reads TGTGCCACCAGCAGAGGAGGGCTCCCCTTAAGAAACAATGAGCAGTTCTTC.